This T cell receptor (beta chain) was observed in a study of blood T cell repertoires in COVID-19. Study as a whole: Donors in the United States, Italy and Spain gave samples during acute or convalescent COVID-19. T cells, B-cell-depleted T cells, or PBMCs supplied cDNA or gDNA.

Trimming took 6 bases from V and 7 from J; bases not matched to a gene: 5. Germline V lookup: CDR1 MNHEY, CDR2 SVGAGI. CDR3 length: 15 residues. Measured with immunoSEQ multiplex PCR; TCRdb has only the in-frame clones, and not every one. The table includes 180,000 or so clones, 86% detected once. The chain is built from TRBV6-5 and TRBJ1-6, with 11 nucleotides matching TRBD1. The receptor was derived from a man between 65 and 85 years old with acute or convalescent COVID-19. Sequenced material: peripheral blood. The CDR3 coding sequence is TGTGCCAGCAGGCAGCGGACAGGGGGCAATTCACCCCTCCACTTT. It translates to CASRQRTGGNSPLHF.